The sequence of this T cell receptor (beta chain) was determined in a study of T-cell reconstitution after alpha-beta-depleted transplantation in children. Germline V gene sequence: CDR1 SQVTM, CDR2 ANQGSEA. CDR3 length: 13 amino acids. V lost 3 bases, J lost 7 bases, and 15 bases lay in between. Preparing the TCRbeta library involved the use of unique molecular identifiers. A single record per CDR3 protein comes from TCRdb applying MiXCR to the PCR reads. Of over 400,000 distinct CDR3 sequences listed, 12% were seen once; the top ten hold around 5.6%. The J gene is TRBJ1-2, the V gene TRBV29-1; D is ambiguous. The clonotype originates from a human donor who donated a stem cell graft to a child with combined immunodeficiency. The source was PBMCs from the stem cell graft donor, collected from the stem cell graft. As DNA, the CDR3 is TGCAGCGTTGACCCCGTTGAATCCAGTGGCTACACCTTC. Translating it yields CSVDPVESSGYTF. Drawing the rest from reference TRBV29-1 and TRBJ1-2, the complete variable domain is SAVISQKPSRDICQRGTSLTIQCQVDSQVTMMFWYRQQPGQSLTLIATANQGSEATYESGFVIDKFPISRPNLTFSTLTVSNMSPEDSSIYLCSVDPVESSGYTFGSGTRLTVV.